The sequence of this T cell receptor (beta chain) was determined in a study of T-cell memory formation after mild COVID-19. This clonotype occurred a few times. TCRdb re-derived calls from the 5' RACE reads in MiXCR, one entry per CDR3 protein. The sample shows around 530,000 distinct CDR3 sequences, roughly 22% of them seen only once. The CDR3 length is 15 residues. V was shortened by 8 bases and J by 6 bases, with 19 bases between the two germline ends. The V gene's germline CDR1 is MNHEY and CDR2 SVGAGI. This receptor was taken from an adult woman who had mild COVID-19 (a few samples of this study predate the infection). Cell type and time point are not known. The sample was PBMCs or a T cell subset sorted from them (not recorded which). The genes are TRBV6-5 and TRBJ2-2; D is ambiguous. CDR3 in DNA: TGTGCCAGCTTTGGAAAGAGGTTTCAATCCGGGGAGCTGTTTTTT. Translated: CASFGKRFQSGELFF.